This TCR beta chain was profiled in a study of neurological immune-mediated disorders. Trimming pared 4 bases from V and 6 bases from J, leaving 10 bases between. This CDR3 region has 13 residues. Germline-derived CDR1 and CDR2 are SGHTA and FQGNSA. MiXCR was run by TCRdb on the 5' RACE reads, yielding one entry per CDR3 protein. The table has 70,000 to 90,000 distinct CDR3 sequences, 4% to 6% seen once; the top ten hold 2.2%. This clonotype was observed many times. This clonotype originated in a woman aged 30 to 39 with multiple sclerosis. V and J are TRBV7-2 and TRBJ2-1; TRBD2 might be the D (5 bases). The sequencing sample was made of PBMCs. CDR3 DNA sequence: TGTGCCAGCAGCTATACTAGGTCCAATGAGCAGTTCTTC. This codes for CASSYTRSNEQFF.